The clone carrying this T cell receptor beta chain has ten or more counts. This entry is derived from a study of human T cells and chemical hapten exposure. The total RNA was obtained from whole blood that was not fractionated. TCRdb re-derived calls from the 5' RACE reads in MiXCR, one entry per CDR3 protein. The table records 81,000 or so distinct CDR3 sequences, roughly 8% of them present only once. Germline loops: CDR1 KGHDR, CDR2 SFDVKD. V lost 3 bases and J lost 3, with 9 bases in between. The CDR3 has 14 residues. The chain recombines TRBV24-1 with TRBJ2-3, with a tentative D call TRBD2 (5 bases). This receptor was taken from a male donor in good health. This CDR3 is CATSDPLATDTQYF. The CDR3 coding sequence is TGTGCCACCAGTGATCCCCTAGCAACAGATACGCAGTATTTT.